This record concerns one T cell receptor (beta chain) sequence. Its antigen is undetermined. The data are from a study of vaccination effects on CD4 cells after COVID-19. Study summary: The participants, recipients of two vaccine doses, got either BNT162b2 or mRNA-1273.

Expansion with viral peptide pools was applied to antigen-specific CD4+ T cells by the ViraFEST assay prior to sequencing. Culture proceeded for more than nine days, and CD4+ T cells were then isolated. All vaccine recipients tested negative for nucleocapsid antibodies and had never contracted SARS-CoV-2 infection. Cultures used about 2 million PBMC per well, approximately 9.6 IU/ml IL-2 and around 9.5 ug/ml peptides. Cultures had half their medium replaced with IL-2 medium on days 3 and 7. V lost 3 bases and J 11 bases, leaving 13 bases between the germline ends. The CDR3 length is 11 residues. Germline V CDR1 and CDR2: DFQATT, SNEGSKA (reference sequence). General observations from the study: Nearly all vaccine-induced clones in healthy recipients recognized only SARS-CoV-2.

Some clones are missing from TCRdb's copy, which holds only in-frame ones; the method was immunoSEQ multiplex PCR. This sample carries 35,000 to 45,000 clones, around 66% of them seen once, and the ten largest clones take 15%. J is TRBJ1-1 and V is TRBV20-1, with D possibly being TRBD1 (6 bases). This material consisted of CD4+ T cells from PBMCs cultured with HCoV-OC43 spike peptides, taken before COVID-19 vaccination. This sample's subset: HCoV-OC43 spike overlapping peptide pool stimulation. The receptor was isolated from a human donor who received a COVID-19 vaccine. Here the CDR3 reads CSASGQSGAFF. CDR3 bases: TGCAGTGCTAGCGGACAGTCTGGGGCTTTCTTT.